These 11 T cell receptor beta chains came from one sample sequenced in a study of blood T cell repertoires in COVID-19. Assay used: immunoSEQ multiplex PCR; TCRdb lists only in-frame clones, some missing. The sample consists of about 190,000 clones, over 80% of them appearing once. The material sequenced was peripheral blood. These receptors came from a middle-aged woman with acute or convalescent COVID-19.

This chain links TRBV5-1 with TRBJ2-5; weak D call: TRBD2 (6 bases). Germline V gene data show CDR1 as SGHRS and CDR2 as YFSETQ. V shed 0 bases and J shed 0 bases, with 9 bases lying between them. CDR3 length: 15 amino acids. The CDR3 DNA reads TGCGCCAGCAGCTTGGTTACTAGCCACCAAGAGACCCAGTACTTC. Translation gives CASSLVTSHQETQYF. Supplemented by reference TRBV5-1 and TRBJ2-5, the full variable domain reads KAGVTQTPRYLIKTRGQQVTLSCSPISGHRSVSWYQQTPGQGLQFLFEYFSETQRNKGNFPGRFSGRQFSNSRSEMNVSTLELGDSALYLCASSLVTSHQETQYFGPGTRLLVL.

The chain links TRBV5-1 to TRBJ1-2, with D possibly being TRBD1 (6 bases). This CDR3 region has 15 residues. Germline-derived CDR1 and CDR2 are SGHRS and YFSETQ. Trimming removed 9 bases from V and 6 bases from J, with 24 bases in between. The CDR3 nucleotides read TGCGCCACTTCGCCTCAGGGGATCGGGTTCGATGGCTACACCTTC. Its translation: CATSPQGIGFDGYTF.

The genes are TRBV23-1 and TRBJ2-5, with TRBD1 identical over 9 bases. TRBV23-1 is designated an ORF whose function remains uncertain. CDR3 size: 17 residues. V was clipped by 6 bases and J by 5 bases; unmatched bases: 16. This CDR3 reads CASRGQGQPEQQETQYF. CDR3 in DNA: TGCGCCAGCAGGGGACAGGGCCAGCCTGAGCAACAGGAGACCCAGTACTTC.

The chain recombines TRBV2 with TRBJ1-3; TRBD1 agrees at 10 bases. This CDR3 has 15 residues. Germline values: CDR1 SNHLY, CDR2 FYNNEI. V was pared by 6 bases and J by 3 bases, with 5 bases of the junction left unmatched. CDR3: CASSETGGGGNTIYF. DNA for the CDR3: TGTGCCAGCAGCGAGACAGGGGGCGGTGGAAACACCATATATTTT.

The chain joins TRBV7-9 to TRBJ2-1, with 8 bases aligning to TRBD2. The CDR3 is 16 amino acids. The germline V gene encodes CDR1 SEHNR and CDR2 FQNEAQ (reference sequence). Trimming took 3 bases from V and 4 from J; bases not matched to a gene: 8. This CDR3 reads CASSFSGGRVYNEQFF. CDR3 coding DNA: TGTGCCAGCAGCTTCTCGGGAGGGCGGGTATACAATGAGCAGTTCTTC.

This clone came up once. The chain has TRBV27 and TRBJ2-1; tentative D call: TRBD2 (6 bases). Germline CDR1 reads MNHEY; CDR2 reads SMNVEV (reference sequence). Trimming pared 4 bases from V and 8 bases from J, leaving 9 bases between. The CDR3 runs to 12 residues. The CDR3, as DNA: TGTGCCAGCAGTTGGCCGGGGGATGAGCAGTTCTTC. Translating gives CASSWPGDEQFF.

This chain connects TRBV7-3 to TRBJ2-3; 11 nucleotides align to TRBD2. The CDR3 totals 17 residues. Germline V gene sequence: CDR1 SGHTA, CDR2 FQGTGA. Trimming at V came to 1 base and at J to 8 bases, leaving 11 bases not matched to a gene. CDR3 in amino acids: CASSLKTSGAKPATQYF. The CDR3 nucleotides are TGTGCCAGCAGCTTAAAGACTAGCGGGGCCAAACCAGCTACGCAGTATTTT.

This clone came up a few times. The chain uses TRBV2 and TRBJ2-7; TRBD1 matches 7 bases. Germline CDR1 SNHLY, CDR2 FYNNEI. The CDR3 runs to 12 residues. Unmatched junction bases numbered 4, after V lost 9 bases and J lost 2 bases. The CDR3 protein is CARGTVTYEQYF. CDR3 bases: TGTGCCAGAGGGACAGTTACCTACGAGCAGTACTTC.

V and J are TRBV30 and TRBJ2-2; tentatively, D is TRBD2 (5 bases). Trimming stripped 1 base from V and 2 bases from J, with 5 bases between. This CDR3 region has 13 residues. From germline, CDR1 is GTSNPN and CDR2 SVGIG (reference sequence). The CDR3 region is CAWSGTNTGELFF. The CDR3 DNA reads TGTGCCTGGAGTGGGACTAACACCGGGGAGCTGTTTTTT.

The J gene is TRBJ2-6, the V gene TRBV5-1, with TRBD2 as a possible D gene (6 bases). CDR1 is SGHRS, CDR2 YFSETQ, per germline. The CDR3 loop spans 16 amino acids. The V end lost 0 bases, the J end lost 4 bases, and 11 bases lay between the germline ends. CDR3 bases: TGCGCCAGCAGCTTGGCCGGGAGTGCCGGGGCCAACGTCCTGACTTTC. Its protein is CASSLAGSAGANVLTF.

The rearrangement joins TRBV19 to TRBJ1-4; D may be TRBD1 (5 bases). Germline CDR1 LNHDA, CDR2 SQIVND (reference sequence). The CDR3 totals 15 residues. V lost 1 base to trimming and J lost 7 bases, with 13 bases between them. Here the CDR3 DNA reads TGTGCCAGTAGTATAGGTGGAACAGGACGTGAAAAACTGTTTTTT. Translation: CASSIGGTGREKLFF.